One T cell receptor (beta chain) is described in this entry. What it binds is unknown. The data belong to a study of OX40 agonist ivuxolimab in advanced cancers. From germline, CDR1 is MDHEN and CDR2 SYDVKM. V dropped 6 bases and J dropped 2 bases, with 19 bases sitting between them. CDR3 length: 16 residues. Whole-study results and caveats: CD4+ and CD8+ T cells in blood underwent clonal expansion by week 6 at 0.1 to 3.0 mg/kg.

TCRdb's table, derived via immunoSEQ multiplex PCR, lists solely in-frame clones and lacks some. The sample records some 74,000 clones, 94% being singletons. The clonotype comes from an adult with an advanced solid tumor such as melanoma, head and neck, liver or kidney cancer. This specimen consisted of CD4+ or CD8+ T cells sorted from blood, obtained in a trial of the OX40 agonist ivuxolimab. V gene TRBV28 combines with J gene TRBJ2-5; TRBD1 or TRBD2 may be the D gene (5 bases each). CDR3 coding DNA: TGTGCCAGCAGCCTCGGCGGGTGGGGCCAACAAGAGACCCAGTACTTC. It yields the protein CASSLGGWGQQETQYF.